The clone carrying this T cell receptor (beta chain) was seen just once. Germline assignment: CDR1 SGHAT and CDR2 FQNNGV. The length of the CDR3 is 17 residues. The germline V and J ends were trimmed by 7 bases and 1 base, with 20 bases remaining between them. The data stem from a study of cytomegalovirus exposure and HLA in healthy donors. A multiplex PCR was run with 60 Vbeta primers and 13 Jbeta primers. TCRdb keeps only in-frame clones here, not all; method: immunoSEQ multiplex PCR. Of about 190,000 clones detected, 70% to 75% appear once; the ten largest clones hold approximately 4.8%. The sequenced sample consisted of PBMCs. The rearrangement joins TRBV11-2 to TRBJ2-1, with D perhaps matching TRBD2 (7 bases). The origin of this receptor is a man aged 25-40 years in good health and CMV-seropositive. The CDR3 protein is CASTPQQGRGSYNEQFF. The DNA of the CDR3 is TGTGCCAGCACTCCCCAGCAGGGGCGGGGGTCCTACAATGAGCAGTTCTTC.